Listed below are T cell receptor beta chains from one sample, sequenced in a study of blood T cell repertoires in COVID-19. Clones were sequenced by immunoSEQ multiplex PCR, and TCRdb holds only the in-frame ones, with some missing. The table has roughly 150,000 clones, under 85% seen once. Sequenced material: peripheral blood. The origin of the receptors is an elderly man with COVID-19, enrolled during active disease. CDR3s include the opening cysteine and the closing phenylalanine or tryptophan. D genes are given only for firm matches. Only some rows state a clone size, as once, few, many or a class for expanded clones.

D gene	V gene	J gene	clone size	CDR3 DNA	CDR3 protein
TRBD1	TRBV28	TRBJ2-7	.	TGTGCCAGCAGTGAGGGACAGGTGCCCTACGAGCAGTACTTC	CASSEGQVPYEQYF
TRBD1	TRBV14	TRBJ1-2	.	TGTGCCAGCAGCCACGGGACAGACTATGGCTACACCTTC	CASSHGTDYGYTF
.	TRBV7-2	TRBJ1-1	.	TGTGCCAGCAGCTTAAACAGTAACACTGAAGCTTTCTTT	CASSLNSNTEAFF
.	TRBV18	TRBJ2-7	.	TGTGCCAGCTCACCCCACTACGAGCAGTACTTC	CASSPHYEQYF
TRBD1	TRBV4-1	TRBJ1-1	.	TGCGCCAGCAGCCAAGATCGTCTGCAGGGGGCCACTGAAGCTTTCTTT	CASSQDRLQGATEAFF
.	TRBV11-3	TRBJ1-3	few	TGTGCCAGCAGACCGGGGGGCTCTGGAAACACCATATATTTT	CASRPGGSGNTIYF
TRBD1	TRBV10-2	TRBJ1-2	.	TGCGCCAGCAGTGCAACGCAGGGGGTTAGGTATGGCTACACCTTC	CASSATQGVRYGYTF
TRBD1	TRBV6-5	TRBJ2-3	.	TGTGCCAGCGTTGACAGGGGCACAGATACGCAGTATTTT	CASVDRGTDTQYF
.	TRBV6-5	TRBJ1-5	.	TGTGCCAGCATGGTAGACATCAGTAATCAGCCCCAGCATTTT	CASMVDISNQPQHF
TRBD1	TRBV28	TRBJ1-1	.	TGTGCCAGCGGGACAGGGTACACTGAAGCTTTCTTT	CASGTGYTEAFF
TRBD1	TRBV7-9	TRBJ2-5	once	TGTGCCAGCAGCTCCATAAAGGGACAGGGGGACGAAGGAACCCAGTACTTC	CASSSIKGQGDEGTQYF
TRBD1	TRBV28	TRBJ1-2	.	TGTGCCAGCACAGACAGGGGGCAAGTCTATGGCTACACCTTC	CASTDRGQVYGYTF
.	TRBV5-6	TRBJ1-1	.	TGTGCCAGCAGCTTTTCTACTGAAGCTTTCTTT	CASSFSTEAFF
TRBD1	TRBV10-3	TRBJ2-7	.	TGTGCCATCAAAAGGACAGGGGTAAACGAGCAGTACTTC	CAIKRTGVNEQYF
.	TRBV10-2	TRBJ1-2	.	TGCGCCAGCAGTGACAGGGTTGACTATGGCTACACCTTC	CASSDRVDYGYTF
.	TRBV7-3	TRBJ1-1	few	TGTGCCAGCAGCCCGGGACACTCGAACACTGAAGCTTTCTTT	CASSPGHSNTEAFF
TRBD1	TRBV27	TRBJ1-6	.	TGTGCCAGCAGTTCCCGGGACAGTAATTCACCCCTCCACTTT	CASSSRDSNSPLHF
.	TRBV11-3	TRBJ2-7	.	TGTGCCAGCAGCTTAGGAGCGGCATCCTACGAGCAGTACTTC	CASSLGAASYEQYF
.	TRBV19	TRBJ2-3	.	TGTGCCAGTAGTATCGGCACAGATACGCAGTATTTT	CASSIGTDTQYF
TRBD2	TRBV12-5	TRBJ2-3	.	TGTGCTAGTGGTTTGTCACACAGACGGGTAGCGGGGTCCACAGATACGCAGTATTTT	CASGLSHRRVAGSTDTQYF
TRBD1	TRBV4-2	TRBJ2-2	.	TGTGCCAGCAGCCAAGTCTTGACAGGGGGCACGGGGGAGCTGTTTTTT	CASSQVLTGGTGELFF
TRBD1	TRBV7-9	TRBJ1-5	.	TGTGCCAGCAGCTCGGACAGGGGATGGCAGCCCCAGCATTTT	CASSSDRGWQPQHF
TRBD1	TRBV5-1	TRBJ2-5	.	TGCGCCAGCAGCTTGGTGACAGGGGATGGAGAGACCCAGTACTTC	CASSLVTGDGETQYF
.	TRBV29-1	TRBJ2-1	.	TGCAGCGTTATGGGGGCGGCCTACAATGAGCAGTTCTTC	CSVMGAAYNEQFF
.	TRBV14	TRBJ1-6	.	TGTGCCAGCAGCCAGGAGATTACCTTCCCACCCCTCCACTTT	CASSQEITFPPLHF
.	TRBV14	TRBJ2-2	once	TGTGCCAGCAGCCAAGATGTACGGTACACCGGGGAGCTGTTTTTT	CASSQDVRYTGELFF
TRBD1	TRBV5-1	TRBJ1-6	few	TGCGCCAGCAGCCCGGGACAGATTAATTCACCCCTCCACTTT	CASSPGQINSPLHF
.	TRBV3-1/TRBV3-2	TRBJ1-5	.	TGTGCCAGCAGCGATAGCGGAGGGAAGCCCCAGCATTTT	CASSDSGGKPQHF
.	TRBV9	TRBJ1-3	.	TGTGCCAGCAGCGTAGAATTGAGCTCTGGAAACACCATATATTTT	CASSVELSSGNTIYF
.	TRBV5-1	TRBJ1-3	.	TGCGCCAGCAGCTTGGCCGAGGGAGGCTCTGGAAACACCATATATTTT	CASSLAEGGSGNTIYF
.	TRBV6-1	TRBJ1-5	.	TGTGCCAGCAGTGCTATGAATATTGTTGCCTATAGCAATCAGCCCCAGCATTTT	CASSAMNIVAYSNQPQHF
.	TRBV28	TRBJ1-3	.	TGTGCCAGCAGGGAAACAGGGTCCGGAAACACCATATATTTT	CASRETGSGNTIYF
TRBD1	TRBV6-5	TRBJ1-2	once	TGTGCCAGCAGCTACAATGGACAGGATTATGGCTACACCTTC	CASSYNGQDYGYTF
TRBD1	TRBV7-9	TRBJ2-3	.	TGTGCCAGCAGCACAACCAGACAGGGGGCGAACGCAGATACGCAGTATTTT	CASSTTRQGANADTQYF
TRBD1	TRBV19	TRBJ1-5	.	TGTGCCAGTAGCGGACAGGGTATGGTTCAGCCCCAGCATTTT	CASSGQGMVQPQHF
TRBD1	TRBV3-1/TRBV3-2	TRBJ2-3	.	TGTGCCAGCCGCCAGGGGGCAGGGATGTCCACAGATACGCAGTATTTT	CASRQGAGMSTDTQYF
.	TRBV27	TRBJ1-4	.	TGTGCCAGCAGTTCGTCGGGGAGGCAGGAACTGTTTTTT	CASSSSGRQELFF
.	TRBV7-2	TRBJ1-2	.	TGTGCCAGCAGCTTAGACAGCGGGGGGTCTTATGGCTACACCTTC	CASSLDSGGSYGYTF
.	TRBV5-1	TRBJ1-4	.	TGCGCCAGCTCCGCACAATATGGTGAAAAACTGTTTTTT	CASSAQYGEKLFF
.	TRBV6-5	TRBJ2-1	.	TGTGCCAGCAGTTTCAACACAGTGCCCAATGAGCAGTTCTTC	CASSFNTVPNEQFF
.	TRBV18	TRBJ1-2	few	TGTGCCAGCTCACCGGGCAGGGAAGAGGAAGTAGTCCCTTCGTCGGGCTACACCTTC	CASSPGREEEVVPSSGYTF
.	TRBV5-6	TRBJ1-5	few	TGTGCCAGCAGCATAAGGGGACAGCCCCAGCATTTT	CASSIRGQPQHF
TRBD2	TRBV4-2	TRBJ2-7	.	TGTGCCAGCAGCCAAGATTCCAGCGGGGGGAGCTCCTACGAGCAGTACTTC	CASSQDSSGGSSYEQYF
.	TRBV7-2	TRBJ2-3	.	TGTGCCAGCAGCTTAGTGGGTGGGGGCCCTCCCCCCACAGATACGCAGTATTTT	CASSLVGGGPPPTDTQYF
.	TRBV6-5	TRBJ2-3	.	TGTGCCAGCAGTTACGACGCGGAGGCAGATACGCAGTATTTT	CASSYDAEADTQYF
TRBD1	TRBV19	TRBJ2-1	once	TGTGCCAGTAGTACTCGACAGGGTTCCTACAATGAGCAGTTCTTC	CASSTRQGSYNEQFF
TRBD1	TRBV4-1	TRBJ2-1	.	TGCGCCAGCAGCCCAGTACAGGGGGGTATCTCTACCTACAATGAGCAGTTCTTC	CASSPVQGGISTYNEQFF
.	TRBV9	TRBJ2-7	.	TGTGCCAGCAGCCCTGACACCTCCTACGAGCAGTACTTC	CASSPDTSYEQYF
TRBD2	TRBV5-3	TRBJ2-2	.	TGTGCCAGAAGCTTGACCCTGGGAGGGTGTCACACCGGGGAGCTGTTTTTT	CARSLTLGGCHTGELFF
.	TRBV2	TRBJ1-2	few	TGTGCCAGCAGTGAAGGGGGCAGGGGTAACTATGGCTACACCTTC	CASSEGGRGNYGYTF
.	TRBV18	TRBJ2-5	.	TGTGCCAGCTCACCAAATATTCCAGGGAAGCAAGAGACCCAGTACTTC	CASSPNIPGKQETQYF
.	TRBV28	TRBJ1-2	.	TGTGCCAGCAGTTTACCACTCACAGGGAACTATGGCTACACCTTC	CASSLPLTGNYGYTF
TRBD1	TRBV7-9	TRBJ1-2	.	TGTGCCAGCAGCCCGTCCCGACGACAGGGGGAGTATGGCTACACCTTC	CASSPSRRQGEYGYTF
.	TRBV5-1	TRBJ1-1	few	TGCGCCAGCAGCTTGGGTACAGGGTCCGGCACTGAAGCTTTCTTT	CASSLGTGSGTEAFF
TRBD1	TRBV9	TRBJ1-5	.	TGTGCCAGCAGCGTAGGAGGGGGCGATCAGCCCCAGCATTTT	CASSVGGGDQPQHF
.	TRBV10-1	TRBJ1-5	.	TGCGCCAGCAGTGGCGGGAACTTACGTCAGCCCCAGCATTTT	CASSGGNLRQPQHF
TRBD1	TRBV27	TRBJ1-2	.	TGTGCCAGCAGTGAGACAGGGAACTATGGCTACACCTTC	CASSETGNYGYTF